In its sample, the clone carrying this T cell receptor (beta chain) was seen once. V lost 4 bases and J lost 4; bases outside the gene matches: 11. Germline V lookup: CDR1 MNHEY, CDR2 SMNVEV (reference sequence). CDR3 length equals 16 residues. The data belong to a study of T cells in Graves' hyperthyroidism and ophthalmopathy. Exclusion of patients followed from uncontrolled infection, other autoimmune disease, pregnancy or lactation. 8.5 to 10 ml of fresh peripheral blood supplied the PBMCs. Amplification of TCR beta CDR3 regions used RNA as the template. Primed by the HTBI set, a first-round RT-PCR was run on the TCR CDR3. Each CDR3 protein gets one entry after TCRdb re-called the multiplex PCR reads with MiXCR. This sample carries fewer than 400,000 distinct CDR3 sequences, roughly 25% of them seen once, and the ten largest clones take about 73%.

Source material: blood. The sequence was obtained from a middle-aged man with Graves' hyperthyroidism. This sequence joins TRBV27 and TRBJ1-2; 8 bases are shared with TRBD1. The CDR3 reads CASSSPTTGAIYGYTF. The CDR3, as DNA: TGTGCCAGCAGTTCACCTACGACAGGGGCGATCTATGGCTACACCTTC.